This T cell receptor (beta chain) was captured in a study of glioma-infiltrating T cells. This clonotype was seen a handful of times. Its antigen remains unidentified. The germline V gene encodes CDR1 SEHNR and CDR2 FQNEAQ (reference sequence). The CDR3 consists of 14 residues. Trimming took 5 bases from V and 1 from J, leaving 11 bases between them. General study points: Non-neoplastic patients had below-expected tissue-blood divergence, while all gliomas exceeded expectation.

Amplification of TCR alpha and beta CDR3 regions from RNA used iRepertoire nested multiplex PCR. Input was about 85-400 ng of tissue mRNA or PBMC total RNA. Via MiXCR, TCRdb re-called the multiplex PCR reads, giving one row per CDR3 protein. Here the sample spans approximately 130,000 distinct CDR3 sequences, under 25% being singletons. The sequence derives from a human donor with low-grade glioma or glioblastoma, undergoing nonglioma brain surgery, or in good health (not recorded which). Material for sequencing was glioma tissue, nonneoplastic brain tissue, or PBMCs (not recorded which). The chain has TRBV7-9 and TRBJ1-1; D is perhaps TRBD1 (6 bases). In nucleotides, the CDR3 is TGTGCCAGCAGCCGACGACAGGAGAACACTGAAGCTTTCTTT. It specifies CASSRRQENTEAFF.